Listed below are T cell receptor beta chains from one sample, sequenced in a study of T cell changes during pregnancy in multiple sclerosis. Some clones are missing from TCRdb's copy, which holds only in-frame ones; the method was immunoSEQ multiplex PCR. The sample holds tens of thousands of clones, 91% seen once. Here the sequenced sample was peripheral blood, taken after pregnancy. The receptor source for this set is a female donor in good health, enrolled as a control in a pregnancy study. Each CDR3 is given with its conserved first and last residue. The order of the fields is D gene, clone size, V gene, J gene, CDR3 protein, CDR3 DNA. D genes are given only for firm matches. Clone sizes are given selectively: once, few, many, or a class where the clone is expanded.

NA	NA	TRBV27	TRBJ1-2	CASSPRGDGYTF	TGTGCCAGCAGCCCCCGGGGGGATGGCTACACCTTC
TRBD2	NA	TRBV4-1	TRBJ2-3	CASSQPGLAGVGDTDTQYF	TGCGCCAGCAGCCAACCGGGACTAGCAGGGGTAGGGGACACAGATACGCAGTATTTT
NA	NA	TRBV28	TRBJ2-7	CASSSTAVYEQYF	TGTGCCAGCAGTTCCACAGCCGTTTACGAGCAGTACTTC
TRBD1	once	TRBV5-1	TRBJ1-4	CASSSGQANEKLFF	TGCGCCAGCAGCTCCGGACAGGCTAATGAAAAACTGTTTTTT
TRBD2	NA	TRBV7-9	TRBJ2-2	CASSSQREGELFF	TGTGCCAGCAGCTCCCAGCGGGAGGGGGAGCTGTTTTTT
NA	NA	TRBV6-1	TRBJ1-4	CASSERGNEKLFF	TGTGCCAGCAGTGAAAGGGGGAATGAAAAACTGTTTTTT
TRBD1	NA	TRBV2	TRBJ2-1	CASSPQGAAYNEQFF	TGTGCCAGCAGTCCACAGGGGGCGGCCTACAATGAGCAGTTCTTC
NA	NA	TRBV19	TRBJ1-6	CASEQGYNSPLHF	TGTGCCAGTGAGCAGGGATATAATTCACCCCTCCACTTT
NA	NA	TRBV14	TRBJ2-3	CASSQDEGWGTIPDTQYF	TGTGCCAGCAGCCAAGATGAGGGGTGGGGGACAATCCCAGATACGCAGTATTTT
NA	NA	TRBV10-3	TRBJ2-1	CAISASYNEQFF	TGTGCCATCAGTGCTAGCTACAATGAGCAGTTCTTC
NA	NA	TRBV5-5	TRBJ2-7	CASSQPSGYEQYF	TGTGCCAGCAGCCAACCGTCGGGTTACGAGCAGTACTTC
NA	NA	TRBV19	TRBJ1-2	CASNPGYNYGYTF	TGTGCCAGTAACCCAGGTTATAACTATGGCTACACCTTC
TRBD1	NA	TRBV19	TRBJ1-3	CASRIGDSSGNTIYF	TGTGCCAGTAGGATTGGGGACAGCTCTGGAAACACCATATATTTT
NA	NA	TRBV6-6	TRBJ1-2	CASSYVQGYGYTF	TGTGCCAGCAGTTACGTCCAGGGCTATGGCTACACCTTC
TRBD1	NA	TRBV5-1	TRBJ1-5	CASSPQTGTNQPQHF	TGCGCCAGCAGCCCACAGACAGGGACGAATCAGCCCCAGCATTTT
TRBD1	many	TRBV7-3	TRBJ1-6	CASSFGQGNSPLHF	TGTGCCAGCAGCTTTGGACAGGGAAATTCACCCCTCCACTTT
TRBD1	NA	TRBV27	TRBJ1-2	CASSPRDRLNYGYTF	TGTGCCAGCAGTCCCCGGGACAGGTTAAACTATGGCTACACCTTC
NA	NA	TRBV28	TRBJ2-7	CASNLATLNYEQYF	TGTGCCAGCAATTTGGCGACATTGAACTACGAGCAGTACTTC
NA	NA	TRBV18	TRBJ1-3	CASSPPRPSGGNTIYF	TGTGCCAGCTCACCCCCCAGACCCTCAGGTGGAAACACCATATATTTT
NA	once	TRBV7-2	TRBJ2-5	CASSWGGGETQYF	TGTGCCAGCAGCTGGGGTGGGGGGGAGACCCAGTACTTC
TRBD1	NA	TRBV10-1	TRBJ1-5	CASSGRTGRLDSNQPQHF	TGCGCCAGCAGTGGGAGGACAGGGCGGCTTGATAGCAATCAGCCCCAGCATTTT
NA	NA	TRBV5-1	TRBJ2-7	CASSLEAGGPSYEQYF	TGCGCCAGCAGCTTGGAGGCCGGGGGGCCCTCCTACGAGCAGTACTTC
TRBD2	NA	TRBV10-2	TRBJ2-3	CASSGGGVADTQYF	TGCGCCAGCAGTGGCGGGGGGGTTGCGGATACGCAGTATTTT
NA	NA	TRBV7-9	TRBJ1-1	CASRPHRVSAMNTEAFF	TGTGCCAGCAGACCCCACAGGGTATCCGCAATGAACACTGAAGCTTTCTTT
NA	NA	TRBV7-2	TRBJ2-3	CASSTTTSHTQYF	TGTGCCAGCAGTACGACTACCTCTCATACGCAGTATTTT
TRBD1	NA	TRBV27	TRBJ1-2	CASSPHRGGYTF	TGTGCCAGCAGTCCCCACAGGGGTGGCTACACCTTC
NA	NA	TRBV4-3	TRBJ1-4	CASSQASATNEKLFF	TGCGCCAGCAGCCAAGCTAGTGCAACTAATGAAAAACTGTTTTTT
TRBD1	NA	TRBV7-2	TRBJ2-7	CASTSGQLNYEQYF	TGTGCCAGCACCTCGGGACAGCTAAACTACGAGCAGTACTTC
TRBD1	few	TRBV27	TRBJ1-2	CASSRDRGYGYTF	TGTGCCAGCTCCCGGGACAGGGGCTATGGCTACACCTTC
TRBD2	NA	TRBV5-4	TRBJ2-1	CASSHTGGGYNEQFF	TGTGCCAGCAGCCATACGGGCGGGGGATACAATGAGCAGTTCTTC
NA	NA	TRBV6-6	TRBJ2-3	CASSGSGGDSRDTQYF	TGTGCCAGCAGTGGCTCAGGAGGGGACTCCAGGGATACGCAGTATTTT
NA	NA	TRBV15	TRBJ1-1	CATSRQGLDTEAFF	TGTGCCACCAGCAGACAGGGGTTGGACACTGAAGCTTTCTTT
TRBD1	NA	TRBV6-1	TRBJ2-7	CASSEAGGSYEQYF	TGTGCCAGCAGTGAGGCAGGGGGCTCCTACGAGCAGTACTTC
TRBD1	NA	TRBV6-5	TRBJ1-2	CATLRQGGFSGYTF	TGTGCCACCCTCAGACAGGGCGGCTTCTCCGGCTACACCTTC
TRBD1	NA	TRBV19	TRBJ1-2	CASSRKGTGHGYTF	TGTGCCAGTAGTAGAAAGGGGACAGGGCACGGCTACACCTTC
NA	NA	TRBV6-6	TRBJ1-6	CASSYRQNPSPLHF	TGTGCCAGCTCTTACAGGCAAAATCCTTCACCCCTCCACTTT
TRBD1	once	TRBV7-3	TRBJ1-2	CASSPSDREVRGYTF	TGTGCCAGCAGCCCCTCGGACAGGGAGGTTCGGGGCTACACCTTC
TRBD1	NA	TRBV6-6	TRBJ2-3	CASSRQGVTDTQYF	TGTGCCAGCAGTCGTCAGGGGGTCACAGATACGCAGTATTTT
NA	NA	TRBV19	TRBJ2-7	CASSIDGGTTYEQYF	TGTGCCAGTAGTATTGACGGCGGCACCACCTACGAGCAGTACTTC
NA	NA	TRBV29-1	TRBJ1-2	CSVERLANYGYTF	TGCAGCGTTGAAAGGCTAGCTAACTATGGCTACACCTTC
TRBD2	NA	TRBV7-9	TRBJ2-7	CASSLGTSATYEQYF	TGTGCCAGCAGCTTAGGGACTAGCGCGACCTACGAGCAGTACTTC
NA	NA	TRBV4-2	TRBJ1-5	CASSQDRGLGQPQHF	TGTGCCAGCAGCCAAGATAGGGGTCTGGGTCAGCCCCAGCATTTT
NA	NA	TRBV5-6	TRBJ1-1	CASSAQGRTEAFF	TGTGCCAGCAGCGCGCAGGGTAGAACTGAAGCTTTCTTT
NA	few	TRBV30	TRBJ2-2	CAWRHSNTGELFF	TGTGCCTGGAGGCACAGTAACACCGGGGAGCTGTTTTTT
NA	NA	TRBV18	TRBJ2-7	CASSHQGSVTNEQYF	TGTGCCAGCTCGCATCAGGGTTCGGTCACCAACGAGCAGTACTTC
TRBD1	NA	TRBV30	TRBJ2-7	CAWRPGQVAYEQYF	TGTGCCTGGAGACCGGGACAGGTTGCCTACGAGCAGTACTTC
TRBD2	NA	TRBV7-7	TRBJ2-3	CASSRSGGSTDTQYF	TGTGCTAGCAGCCGTAGCGGGGGGAGCACAGATACGCAGTATTTT
TRBD1	NA	TRBV9	TRBJ1-1	CASSVGTGVGTEAFF	TGTGCCAGCAGCGTTGGGACAGGGGTGGGGACTGAAGCTTTCTTT
NA	NA	TRBV5-1	TRBJ2-1	CASSTTVGGLNNEQFF	TGCGCCAGCAGTACCACCGTGGGGGGGCTTAACAATGAGCAGTTCTTC